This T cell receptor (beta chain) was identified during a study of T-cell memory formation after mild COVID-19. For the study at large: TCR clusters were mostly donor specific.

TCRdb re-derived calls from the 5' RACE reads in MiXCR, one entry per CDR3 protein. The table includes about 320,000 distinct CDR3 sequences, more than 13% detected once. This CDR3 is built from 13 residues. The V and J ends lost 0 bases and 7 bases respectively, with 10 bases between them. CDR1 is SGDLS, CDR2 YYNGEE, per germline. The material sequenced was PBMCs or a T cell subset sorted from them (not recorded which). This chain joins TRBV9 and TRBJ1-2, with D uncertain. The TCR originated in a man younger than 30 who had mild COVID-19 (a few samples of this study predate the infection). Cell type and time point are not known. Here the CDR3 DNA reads TGTGCCAGCAGCGTAGACCCGGCCCGTGGCTACACCTTC. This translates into CASSVDPARGYTF.